These T cell receptor beta chains were read from a single sample in a study of blood T cell repertoires in COVID-19. The assay was immunoSEQ multiplex PCR, and TCRdb's table has in-frame clones only and misses some. The sample carries 250,000 to 300,000 clones, about 88% recorded once. Sample: peripheral blood. These receptors were taken from a woman in her thirties or forties who had recovered from COVID-19. Both conserved end residues are trimmed from each CDR3.

V gene	J gene	CDR3 protein
TRBV12-5	TRBJ2-1	ASGLATNEQF
TRBV27	TRBJ1-6	ASSYRYNSPLH
TRBV6-4	TRBJ2-2	ASSDRGDTGELF
TRBV5-1	TRBJ2-7	ASSTTGQGPYEQY
TRBV7-9	TRBJ2-2	ASSLADGAGELF
TRBV9	TRBJ2-3	ASSHAGNPTDTQY
TRBV6-2/TRBV6-3	TRBJ1-2	ASSAPPYRDRALLRGYT
TRBV27	TRBJ2-2	ATRTGAGELF
TRBV28	TRBJ2-1	ASRLRQEQF
TRBV6-6	TRBJ1-5	ASSYFPGGGQPQH
TRBV21-1	TRBJ2-1	ASSKGGAGPSSYNEQF
TRBV12-3/TRBV12-4	TRBJ1-5	ASSFGENQPQH
TRBV6-5	TRBJ2-3	ASRAGTDTQY
TRBV5-1	TRBJ1-3	ASSIPEASGNTIY
TRBV5-1	TRBJ2-7	ASSTGHPPDEQY
TRBV5-5	TRBJ2-4	ASSGVRQAIEQNIQY
TRBV5-4	TRBJ2-3	ASSLGGRPDTQY
TRBV29-1	TRBJ2-3	SVEVALDTQY
TRBV27	TRBJ2-1	ASSSISGGANEQF
TRBV23-1	TRBJ2-4	AVSSGQGSSKNIQY
TRBV5-8	TRBJ2-3	ASSLVVTFTDTQY
TRBV9	TRBJ2-1	ASSLWAGGQNEQF
TRBV10-1	TRBJ2-3	ASSVRTGTADTQY
TRBV3-1/TRBV3-2	TRBJ2-1	ASSQDMRSNSIRNEQF
TRBV5-4	TRBJ1-2	ASRGRGYYGYT
TRBV5-6	TRBJ1-2	ASSGGTRLT
TRBV6-2/TRBV6-3	TRBJ2-1	ASSYSTVADYNEQF
TRBV5-4	TRBJ2-7	ASSLGANEQY
TRBV9	TRBJ2-3	ASSVEASGYTDTQY
TRBV12-3/TRBV12-4	TRBJ1-1	ASSPKLNTEAF
TRBV11-2	TRBJ2-4	ASSFGGLAGVQY
TRBV30	TRBJ2-2	AWSVNLGDTRTGELF
TRBV7-2	TRBJ2-2	ASSLVGLAGGTNTGELF
TRBV5-4	TRBJ2-5	ASSLSGSETQY
TRBV6-1	TRBJ1-1	ASSELHREAF
TRBV6-2/TRBV6-3	TRBJ2-5	ASSYYETAKETQY
TRBV7-2	TRBJ2-2	ASSFGVSSGELF
TRBV28	TRBJ2-5	ASNRAVETQY
TRBV3-1/TRBV3-2	TRBJ2-7	ASSHLGSHEQY
TRBV19	TRBJ1-2	ASSIAWGLNYGYT
TRBV2	TRBJ1-2	ASSERGNYGYT
TRBV5-4	TRBJ1-2	ASSLAAGGNYGYT
TRBV6-2/TRBV6-3	TRBJ1-5	ASSLTVDQPQH
TRBV6-2/TRBV6-3	TRBJ2-5	ASSYSRTTKTQY